Presented here are 6 T cell receptor beta chains from one specimen sequenced in a study of T cells in Graves' hyperthyroidism and ophthalmopathy. TCR beta CDR3 region amplification was performed from RNA transcripts. TCR CDR3 underwent first-round RT-PCR with the HTBI primer set. TCRdb independently ran MiXCR on the multiplex PCR reads; one entry per CDR3 protein. Seen here are approximately 570,000 distinct CDR3 sequences, around 20% observed once, and the top ten hold about 45%. Source material: blood. Receptors were obtained from a man aged 35 to 55 with Graves' ophthalmopathy.

J is TRBJ1-2 and V is TRBV28; D not certain. Deletions cut 5 bases from V and 4 bases from J, with 14 bases between. CDR1 MDHEN and CDR2 SYDVKM come from the germline V gene. The CDR3 runs to 14 residues. CDR3 sequence reads: CASSPPFESYGYTF. The CDR3 DNA follows: TGTGCCAGCAGTCCTCCTTTTGAGAGCTATGGCTACACCTTC.

This chain links TRBV11-3 with TRBJ2-1, with D possibly called TRBD1 or TRBD2 (5 bases each). From germline, CDR1 is SGHNT and CDR2 YENEEA. With 5 bases removed from V and 3 bases from J, the gap between germline ends came to 11 bases. The CDR3 is made up of 14 amino acids. CDR3 sequence: CASSGRDLYNEQFF. The CDR3 coding sequence is TGTGCCAGCAGCGGACGGGACCTCTACAATGAGCAGTTCTTC.

In its sample, this clonotype was seen many times. The chain couples TRBV30 to TRBJ2-5, with D unresolved. This CDR3 comprises 13 residues. From germline, CDR1 is GTSNPN and CDR2 SVGIG (reference sequence). Trimming shortened V by 2 bases and J by 7 bases, and 14 bases separated the two germline ends. Written as DNA, the CDR3 is TGTGCCTGGAGTTTGTCCATTGATAGGACCCAGTACTTC. It encodes CAWSLSIDRTQYF.

This clonotype was picked up many times. This chain links TRBV7-9 with TRBJ2-7, with D possibly matching TRBD1 (6 bases). Germline V gene lookup returns CDR1 SEHNR and CDR2 FQNEAQ (reference sequence). There are 14 residues in the CDR3. V was trimmed by 4 bases and J by 0 bases, leaving 10 bases between them. The CDR3 loop reads CASSYRDNSYEQYF. CDR3 DNA sequence: TGTGCCAGCAGCTACCGGGACAACTCCTACGAGCAGTACTTC.

This clonotype was seen repeatedly, ten times or more. This chain connects TRBV18 to TRBJ2-5; D gene ambiguous. This CDR3 spans 14 amino acids. Germline V gene lookup returns CDR1 KGHSH and CDR2 LQKENI. Trimming took off 3 bases at V and 2 bases at J, with 10 bases between the two ends. The CDR3, as DNA: TGTGCCAGCTCACCTATAACAAGGCAAGAGACCCAGTACTTC. Its protein is CASSPITRQETQYF. Filled out from reference TRBV18 and TRBJ2-5, the complete variable domain reads NAGVMQNPRHLVRRRGQEARLRCSPMKGHSHVYWYRQLPEEGLKFMVYLQKENIIDESGMPKERFSAEFPKEGPSILRIQQVVRGDSAAYFCASSPITRQETQYFGPGTRLLVL.

V is TRBV20-1 and J is TRBJ1-1; TRBD1 matches 8 bases. The CDR3 consists of 16 residues. The germline CDR1 and CDR2 sequences are DFQATT and SNEGSKA (reference sequence). V shed 0 bases, J shed 0 bases, and the junction held 6 bases outside the gene matches. CDR3 coding DNA: TGCAGTGCTAGAGATCCGGGCAGGGGGCTGAACACTGAAGCTTTCTTT. Translated: CSARDPGRGLNTEAFF.